The entry below gives a single TCR beta chain sequence along with its context. This specimen belongs to a study of blood T cell repertoires in COVID-19. Original processing notes: Amplified reference gene primers provided the basis for estimating nucleated cell counts. Profiled with immunoSEQ multiplex PCR; TCRdb holds only in-frame clones, not every one. V and J calls plus clone size are reproduced from that table; the DNA served to infer D and trimming. Counted here are some 450,000 clones, more than 70% occurring once; the ten biggest clones make up roughly 13%. What was sequenced was peripheral blood. This TCR was recovered from a woman in her fifties or sixties with COVID-19, enrolled during active disease.

Here the CDR3 reads CASSPGLADDNEQFF. As DNA, the CDR3 is TGTGCCAGCAGCCCGGGACTAGCGGATGACAATGAGCAGTTCTTC. The rearrangement links TRBV5-6 to TRBJ2-1, with 11 nucleotides matching TRBD2. The germline V gene encodes CDR1 SGHDT and CDR2 YYEEEE. V lost 4 bases and J lost 5; bases outside the gene matches: 5. The CDR3 length is 15 residues.